These 26 T cell receptor beta chains were all obtained from the same sample, sequenced in a study of cytomegalovirus exposure and HLA in healthy donors. PCR involved 60 Vbeta and 13 Jbeta primers. TCRdb keeps only in-frame clones here, not all; method: immunoSEQ multiplex PCR. The table shows about 140,000 clones, with nearly 80% occurring only once. Sample: PBMCs. These receptors originate from a male donor in good health and CMV-seronegative.

The chain has TRBV19 and TRBJ1-5; D ambiguous. V dropped 3 bases and J dropped 0 bases, with 12 bases sitting between them. From germline, CDR1 is LNHDA and CDR2 SQIVND (reference sequence). The length of the CDR3 is 16 residues. The CDR3 DNA follows: TGTGCCAGTAGTATTGATCCCAGGTATAGCAATCAGCCCCAGCATTTT. This sequence encodes CASSIDPRYSNQPQHF.

The CDR3 DNA is TGTGCCAGCAGGGTTGGGGAGGCTAACTATGGCTACACCTTC. Its protein product is CASRVGEANYGYTF. V and J are TRBV6-5 and TRBJ1-2; D unresolved. The CDR3 covers 14 residues. V lost 6 bases, J lost 0 bases, and 11 bases lay in between. CDR1 is MNHEY and CDR2 is SVGAGI in the germline V gene.

The chain employs TRBV5-6 and TRBJ2-7; 9 nucleotides line up with TRBD1. V lost 4 bases to trimming and J lost 3 bases; unmatched junction nucleotides: 2. CDR3 length equals 13 residues. Germline V gene sequence: CDR1 SGHDT, CDR2 YYEEEE. The CDR3 nucleotides read TGTGCCAGCAGCGCGGACAGGGGCTACGAGCAGTACTTC. This sequence encodes CASSADRGYEQYF.

The V gene is TRBV5-5, the J gene TRBJ2-1; TRBD1 matches 7 bases. Germline loops: CDR1 SGHKS, CDR2 YYEKEE (reference sequence). V lost 0 bases to trimming and J lost 1 base; unmatched junction nucleotides: 1. The CDR3 is 15 residues long. CDR3 DNA sequence: TGTGCCAGCAGCTTGGGACAGGGATCCTACAATGAGCAGTTCTTC. Translated, it gives CASSLGQGSYNEQFF.

The chain carries TRBV11-2 and TRBJ1-1; D is unclear. V gave up 1 base and J gave up 1 base, with 7 bases separating them. This CDR3 is built from 14 residues. The germline V gene has CDR1 SGHAT and CDR2 FQNNGV. The CDR3 sequence is CASSLGAGNTEAFF. DNA for the CDR3: TGTGCCAGCAGCTTAGGGGCGGGGAACACTGAAGCTTTCTTT.

This rearrangement joins TRBV7-2 to TRBJ1-2; 12 bases are shared with TRBD1. This CDR3 region has 16 residues. Germline V gene data show CDR1 as SGHTA and CDR2 as FQGNSA. V lost 1 base, J lost 2 bases, and 2 bases stayed unmatched. The CDR3: CASSLGDRGLNYGYTF. DNA for the CDR3: TGTGCCAGCAGCTTAGGGGACAGGGGGCTAAACTATGGCTACACCTTC. Together with reference TRBV7-2 and TRBJ1-2, the CDR3 gives the full variable domain: GAGVSQSPSNKVTEKGKDVELRCDPISGHTALYWYRQSLGQGLEFLIYFQGNSAPDKSGLPSDRFSAERTGGSVSTLTIQRTQQEDSAVYLCASSLGDRGLNYGYTFGSGTRLTVV.

This clone was seen a few times. The chain combines TRBV6-5 with TRBJ2-2; 7 bases fit TRBD1. Germline V gene lookup returns CDR1 MNHEY and CDR2 SVGAGI. The junction had 5 bases not matched to a gene; V was cut back by 6 bases and J by 4 bases. The CDR3 is 14 residues long. The CDR3 coding sequence is TGTGCCAGCAGCGGACAGGTCATCACCGGGGAGCTGTTTTTT. Its protein product is CASSGQVITGELFF.

This clone was counted a few times. The chain combines TRBV4-3 with TRBJ1-6, with D tentatively TRBD1 (6 bases). V shed 4 bases and J shed 7 bases, with 11 bases lying between them. This CDR3 contains 14 residues. The germline gives CDR1 LGHNA, CDR2 YSLEER. CDR3 loop: CASSLDRINSPLHF. The CDR3, as DNA: TGCGCCAGCAGCCTAGACAGGATCAATTCACCCCTCCACTTT.

The chain employs TRBV7-3 and TRBJ1-3; maybe TRBD1 (5 bases). With 5 bases removed from V and 4 bases from J, the gap between germline ends came to 9 bases. CDR1 SGHTA and CDR2 FQGTGA come from the germline V gene. The length of the CDR3 is 13 residues. CDR3 DNA: TGTGCCAGCAGCGTGAGACAGGGAAACACCATATATTTT. Translating it yields CASSVRQGNTIYF. The full variable domain, completed using reference TRBV7-3 and TRBJ1-3, is GAGVSQTPSNKVTEKGKYVELRCDPISGHTALYWYRQSLGQGPEFLIYFQGTGAADDSGLPNDRFFAVRPEGSVSTLKIQRTERGDSAVYLCASSVRQGNTIYFGEGSWLTVV.

V is TRBV5-1 and J is TRBJ2-5, with 10 bases matching TRBD2. CDR3 length equals 16 residues. V dropped 4 bases and J dropped 5; count of bases not matched to a gene: 11. The germline CDR1 and CDR2 sequences are SGHRS and YFSETQ. CDR3 nucleotides: TGCGCCAGCAGCCAGAAAGGAAGCGGGGGGGCTGAGACCCAGTACTTC. It encodes CASSQKGSGGAETQYF.

The chain uses TRBV9 and TRBJ1-4; the D gene is possibly TRBD1 (5 bases). The V and J ends lost 0 bases and 3 bases respectively, with 12 bases between them. The CDR3 is 16 residues long. Germline V gene lookup returns CDR1 SGDLS and CDR2 YYNGEE. The CDR3 loop is CASSVATRASNEKLFF. The CDR3 DNA reads TGTGCCAGCAGCGTAGCTACCAGGGCATCTAATGAAAAACTGTTTTTT.

CDR3 in DNA: TGTGCCAGCAGTTACTCCATCGGGTGGAGACAAGAGACCCAGTACTTC. It translates to CASSYSIGWRQETQYF. V gene TRBV6-6 combines with J gene TRBJ2-5; D unresolved. The V and J ends lost 0 bases and 2 bases respectively, with 13 bases between them. Germline lookup yields CDR1 MNHNY and CDR2 SVGAGI (reference sequence). The CDR3 contains 16 residues.

The rearrangement uses TRBV2 and TRBJ2-7; 8 positions agree with TRBD1. CDR3 length equals 14 residues. Germline loops: CDR1 SNHLY, CDR2 FYNNEI. Losses at the gene ends were 6 bases for V and 2 bases for J; bases not matched to a gene: 6. The CDR3 bases are TGTGCCAGCAGCGGACAGGGCAAACCCTACGAGCAGTACTTC. It specifies CASSGQGKPYEQYF.

The V gene is TRBV14, the J gene TRBJ2-5; 12 nucleotides match TRBD2. The germline CDR1 and CDR2 sequences are SGHDN and FVKESK. The CDR3 is 17 residues long. J gave up 5 bases and V 6 bases, and 13 bases lay outside the gene matches. The CDR3 DNA reads TGTGCCAGCAGTTCCCTAGCGGGGGGGCCGAAGGGGGAGACCCAGTACTTC. Its translation: CASSSLAGGPKGETQYF.

The rearrangement links TRBV9 to TRBJ2-2, with 10 bases fitting TRBD2. V trimming: 4 bases; J trimming: 8 bases; junction bases outside the gene matches: 17. Germline V gene sequence: CDR1 SGDLS, CDR2 YYNGEE. This CDR3 region has 18 residues. CDR3 DNA sequence: TGTGCCAGCAGCCCGGACACTAGCGGGGTGGTGTTGACTGGGGAGCTGTTTTTT. Encoded protein: CASSPDTSGVVLTGELFF.

The rearrangement links TRBV2 to TRBJ1-3; 10 nucleotides align to TRBD1. J lost 4 bases, V lost 3 bases, and 3 bases had no gene match. The CDR3 is 15 amino acids. Germline V gene data show CDR1 as SNHLY and CDR2 as FYNNEI. In DNA, the CDR3 is TGTGCCAGCAGTGATGACAGGGGGCCCGGAAACACCATATATTTT. Translating it yields CASSDDRGPGNTIYF.

J is TRBJ2-2 and V is TRBV7-2, with 10 bases matching TRBD1. Trimming took 4 bases from V and 6 from J; bases not matched to a gene: 5. The CDR3 spans 15 residues. Germline CDR1 reads SGHTA; CDR2 reads FQGNSA. The CDR3: CASSYRDRGAGELFF. The CDR3 bases are TGTGCCAGCAGCTACCGGGACAGGGGCGCCGGGGAGCTGTTTTTT. The variable domain in full, completed from reference TRBV7-2 and TRBJ2-2, reads GAGVSQSPSNKVTEKGKDVELRCDPISGHTALYWYRQSLGQGLEFLIYFQGNSAPDKSGLPSDRFSAERTGGSVSTLTIQRTQQEDSAVYLCASSYRDRGAGELFFGEGSRLTVL.

This rearrangement joins TRBV6-1 to TRBJ2-5; tentatively, D is TRBD2 (5 bases). V was clipped by 3 bases and J by 2 bases, with 22 bases between them. The CDR3 sequence is 18 residues long. In germline, CDR1 is MNHNS, CDR2 SASEGT. The CDR3: CASSEKRQDAEIQETQYF. In nucleotides, the CDR3 is TGTGCCAGCAGTGAGAAGCGGCAGGACGCTGAGATTCAAGAGACCCAGTACTTC.

This clone appeared a single time. V gene TRBV4-2 combines with J gene TRBJ1-1; the D is unclear. The germline V and J ends were trimmed by 4 bases and 1 base, with 16 bases remaining between them. The length of the CDR3 is 16 residues. CDR1 LGHNA and CDR2 YNFKEQ come from the germline V gene. Here the CDR3 reads CASSRLGGRGNTEAFF. The CDR3 bases are TGTGCCAGCAGCCGCCTGGGTGGGCGGGGGAACACTGAAGCTTTCTTT.

The gene calls are TRBV18 and TRBJ1-4; 8 nucleotides match TRBD1. V lost 6 bases and J lost 4; bases outside the gene matches: 4. Germline V gene data show CDR1 as KGHSH and CDR2 as LQKENI. CDR3 size: 14 residues. Here the CDR3 reads CASSPDRVNEKLFF. CDR3 DNA: TGTGCCAGCTCTCCGGACAGGGTTAATGAAAAACTGTTTTTT.

The genes are TRBV7-9 and TRBJ1-2; tentatively, D is TRBD1 (6 bases). CDR3 length: 16 amino acids. Germline CDR1 and CDR2: SEHNR and FQNEAQ (reference sequence). V was pared by 1 base and J by 8 bases, with 20 bases between. The CDR3 spells CASSLEGQRLPGGYTF. The CDR3 nucleotides are TGTGCCAGCAGCTTAGAAGGACAGAGGCTACCCGGGGGCTACACCTTC.

The gene calls are TRBV19 and TRBJ1-2, with a possible D match to TRBD1 (5 bases). The CDR3 has 15 amino acids. Germline CDR1 is LNHDA and CDR2 is SQIVND (reference sequence). Trimming removed 9 bases at V and 5 bases at J, with 22 bases between. The CDR3 sequence is CASIAGQKTLYGYTF. In DNA form, the CDR3 reads TGTGCCAGCATCGCGGGGCAGAAGACCTTATATGGCTACACCTTC.

The CDR3 here is CASSPYRDQPQHF. The CDR3 DNA reads TGTGCCAGCTCACCTTACAGGGACCAGCCCCAGCATTTT. The chain links TRBV18 to TRBJ1-5, with a tentative D call TRBD1 (6 bases). V gave up 3 bases and J gave up 7 bases, with 10 bases separating them. The CDR3 has 13 residues. Per germline, CDR1 KGHSH and CDR2 LQKENI.

J is TRBJ1-5 and V is TRBV30, with 7 positions matching TRBD1. Germline V gene lookup returns CDR1 GTSNPN and CDR2 SVGIG (reference sequence). V dropped 5 bases and J dropped 10; count of bases not matched to a gene: 8. The CDR3 is 12 amino acids. CDR3 sequence reads: CAWGGTAGPQHF. CDR3 coding DNA: TGTGCCTGGGGGGGGACAGCCGGTCCCCAGCATTTT.

The chain links TRBV18 to TRBJ1-2, with TRBD1 matching 9 bases. In germline, CDR1 is KGHSH, CDR2 LQKENI. V lost 3 bases to trimming and J lost 4 bases; unmatched junction nucleotides: 6. There are 15 residues in the CDR3. CDR3 sequence: CASSPSRDRAYGYTF. The CDR3 DNA follows: TGTGCCAGCTCACCCTCACGGGACAGGGCCTATGGCTACACCTTC. Full variable domain (rest looked up from reference TRBV18 and TRBJ1-2): NAGVMQNPRHLVRRRGQEARLRCSPMKGHSHVYWYRQLPEEGLKFMVYLQKENIIDESGMPKERFSAEFPKEGPSILRIQQVVRGDSAAYFCASSPSRDRAYGYTFGSGTRLTVV.

The chain carries TRBV4-3 and TRBJ2-7; TRBD1 matches 7 bases. The germline V gene encodes CDR1 LGHNA and CDR2 YSLEER. V lost 0 bases to trimming and J lost 3 bases; unmatched junction nucleotides: 2. The CDR3 consists of 14 residues. CDR3 loop: CASSQEGQNYEQYF. The CDR3 DNA is TGCGCCAGCAGCCAAGAGGGACAGAACTACGAGCAGTACTTC.